This section outlines one T cell receptor (beta chain) sequence together with its context. Its matching antigen is unknown. The germline CDR1 and CDR2 sequences are SGHRS and YFSETQ. V was cut by 4 bases and J by 2 bases, with 16 bases left in between. This CDR3 has 16 amino acids. Assay used: immunoSEQ multiplex PCR; TCRdb lists only in-frame clones, some missing. Among about 25,000 clones, approximately 95% were seen once, and the ten largest hold 0.53%. This sample was included in a study of graft-versus-host responses after intestinal transplantation. Overall study results and limits: Allografts of patients with graft-donor T cell macrochimerism showed high graft-versus-host to host-versus-graft clone ratios.

The input for sequencing was PBMCs, taken 18 days after transplant. The source of this sequence is a human patient who received an intestinal transplant, so some T cells may come from the graft donor. The gene calls are TRBV5-1 and TRBJ2-1; a weak D match, TRBD1 (6 bases). The CDR3 region has the DNA TGCGCCAGCAGCAGCGGTGGGGGCGGGCCCTACAATGAGCAGTTCTTC. It codes for CASSSGGGGPYNEQFF.